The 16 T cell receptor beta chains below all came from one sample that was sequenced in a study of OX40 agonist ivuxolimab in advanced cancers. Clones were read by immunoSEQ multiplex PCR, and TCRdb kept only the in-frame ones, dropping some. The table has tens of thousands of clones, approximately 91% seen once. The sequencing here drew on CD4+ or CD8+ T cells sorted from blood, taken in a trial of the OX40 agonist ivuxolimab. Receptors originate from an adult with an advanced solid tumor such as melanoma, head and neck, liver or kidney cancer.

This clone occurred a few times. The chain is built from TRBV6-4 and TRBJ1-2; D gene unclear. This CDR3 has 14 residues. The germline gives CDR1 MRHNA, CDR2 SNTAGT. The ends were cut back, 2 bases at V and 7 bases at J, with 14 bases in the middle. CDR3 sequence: CASSDAAGSGGYTF. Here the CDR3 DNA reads TGTGCCAGCAGTGACGCGGCGGGTTCAGGTGGCTACACCTTC.

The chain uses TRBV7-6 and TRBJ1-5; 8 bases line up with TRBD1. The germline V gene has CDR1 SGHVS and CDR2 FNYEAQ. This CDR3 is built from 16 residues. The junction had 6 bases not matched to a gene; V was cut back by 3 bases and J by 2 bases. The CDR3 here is CASSFSDRAGNQPQHF. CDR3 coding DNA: TGTGCCAGCAGCTTCTCGGACAGGGCTGGCAATCAGCCCCAGCATTTT.

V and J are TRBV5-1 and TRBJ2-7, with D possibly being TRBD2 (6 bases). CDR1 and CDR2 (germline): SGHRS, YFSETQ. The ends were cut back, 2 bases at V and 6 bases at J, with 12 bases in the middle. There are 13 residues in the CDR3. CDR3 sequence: CASSFPGGGEQYF. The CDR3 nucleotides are TGCGCCAGCAGCTTCCCCGGGGGTGGCGAGCAGTACTTC.

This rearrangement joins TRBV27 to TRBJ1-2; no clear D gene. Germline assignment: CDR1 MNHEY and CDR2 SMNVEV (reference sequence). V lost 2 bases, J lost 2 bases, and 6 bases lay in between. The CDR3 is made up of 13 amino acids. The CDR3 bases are TGTGCCAGCAGTTTAGGACGAAACTATGGCTACACCTTC. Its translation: CASSLGRNYGYTF.

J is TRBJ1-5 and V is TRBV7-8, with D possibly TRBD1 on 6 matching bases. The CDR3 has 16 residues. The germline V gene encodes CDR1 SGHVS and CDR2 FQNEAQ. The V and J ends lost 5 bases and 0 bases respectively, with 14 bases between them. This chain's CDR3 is CASSPTGRGSNQPQHF. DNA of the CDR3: TGTGCCAGCAGCCCCACCGGCAGGGGTAGCAATCAGCCCCAGCATTTT.

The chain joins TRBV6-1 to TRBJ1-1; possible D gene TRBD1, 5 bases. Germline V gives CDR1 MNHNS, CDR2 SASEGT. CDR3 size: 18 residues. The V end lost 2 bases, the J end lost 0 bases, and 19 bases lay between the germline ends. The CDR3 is CASSEYIQAHWMNTEAFF. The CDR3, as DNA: TGTGCCAGCAGTGAATATATACAGGCTCATTGGATGAACACTGAAGCTTTCTTT.

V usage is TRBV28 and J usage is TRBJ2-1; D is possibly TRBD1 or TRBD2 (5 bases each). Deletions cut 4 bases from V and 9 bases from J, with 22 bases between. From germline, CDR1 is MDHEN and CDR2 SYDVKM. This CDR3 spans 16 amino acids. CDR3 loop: CASSSELGLLGTEQFF. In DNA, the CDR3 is TGTGCCAGCAGTTCCGAACTAGGCCTCTTAGGGACTGAGCAGTTCTTC.

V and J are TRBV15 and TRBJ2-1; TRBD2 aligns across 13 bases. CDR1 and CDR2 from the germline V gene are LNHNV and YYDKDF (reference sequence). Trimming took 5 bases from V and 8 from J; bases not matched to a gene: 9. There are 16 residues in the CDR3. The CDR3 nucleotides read TGTGCCACCAGCCTAGGACTAGCGGGAGTCATTGATGAGCAGTTCTTC. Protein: CATSLGLAGVIDEQFF.

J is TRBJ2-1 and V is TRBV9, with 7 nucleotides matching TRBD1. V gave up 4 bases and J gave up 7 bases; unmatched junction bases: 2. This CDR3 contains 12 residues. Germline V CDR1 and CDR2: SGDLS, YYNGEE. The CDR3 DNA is TGTGCCAGCAGCCAGACAGGGAATGAGCAGTTCTTC. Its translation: CASSQTGNEQFF.

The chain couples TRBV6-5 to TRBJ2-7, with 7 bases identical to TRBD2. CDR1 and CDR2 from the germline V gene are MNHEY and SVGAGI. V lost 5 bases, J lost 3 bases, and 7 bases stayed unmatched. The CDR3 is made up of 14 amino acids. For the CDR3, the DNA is TGTGCCAGCAGTGAACTAGCGAGAAGCTACGAGCAGTACTTC. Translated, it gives CASSELARSYEQYF.

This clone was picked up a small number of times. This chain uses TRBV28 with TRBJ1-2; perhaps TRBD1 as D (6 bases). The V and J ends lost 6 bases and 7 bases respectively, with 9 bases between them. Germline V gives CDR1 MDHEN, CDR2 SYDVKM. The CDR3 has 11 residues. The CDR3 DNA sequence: TGTGCCAGCAGCTTAGGGGGTGGCTACACCTTC. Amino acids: CASSLGGGYTF.

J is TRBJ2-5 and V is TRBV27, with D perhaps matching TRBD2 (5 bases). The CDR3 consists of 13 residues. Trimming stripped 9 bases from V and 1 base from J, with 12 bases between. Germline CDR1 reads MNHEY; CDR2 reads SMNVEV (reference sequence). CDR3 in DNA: TGTGCCAGTATGAGGGCCGTCCAAGAGACCCAGTACTTC. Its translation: CASMRAVQETQYF.

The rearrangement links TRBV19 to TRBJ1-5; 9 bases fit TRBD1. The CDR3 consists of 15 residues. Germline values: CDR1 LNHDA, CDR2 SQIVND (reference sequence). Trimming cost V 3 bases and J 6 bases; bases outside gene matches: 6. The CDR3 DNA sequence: TGTGCCAGTAGTATGGAGGGACAGGGCATTCAGCCCCAGCATTTT. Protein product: CASSMEGQGIQPQHF. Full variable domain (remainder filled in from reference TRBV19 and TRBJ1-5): DGGITQSPKYLFRKEGQNVTLSCEQNLNHDAMYWYRQDPGQGLRLIYYSQIVNDFQKGDIAEGYSVSREKKESFPLTVTSAQKNPTAFYLCASSMEGQGIQPQHFGDGTRLSIL.

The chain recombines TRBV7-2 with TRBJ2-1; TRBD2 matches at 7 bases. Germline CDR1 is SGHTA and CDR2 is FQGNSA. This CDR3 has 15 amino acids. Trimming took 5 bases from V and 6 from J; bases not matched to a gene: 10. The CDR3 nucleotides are TGTGCCAGCAGCGCTATAGCGGGCGGAATCAATGAGCAGTTCTTC. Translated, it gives CASSAIAGGINEQFF.

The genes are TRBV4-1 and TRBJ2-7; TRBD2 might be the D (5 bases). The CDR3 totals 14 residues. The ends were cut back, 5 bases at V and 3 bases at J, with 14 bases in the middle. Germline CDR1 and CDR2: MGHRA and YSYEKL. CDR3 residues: CASSLTKGDYEQYF. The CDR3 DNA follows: TGCGCCAGCAGCTTGACTAAAGGAGACTACGAGCAGTACTTC.

In DNA, the CDR3 is TGTGCCAGCAGTTTCGATTCTGGGGCCAGCAATCAGCCCCAGCATTTT. Its protein product is CASSFDSGASNQPQHF. The rearrangement joins TRBV28 to TRBJ1-5, with D perhaps matching TRBD1 (5 bases). The CDR3 consists of 16 residues. V lost 3 bases and J lost 1, with 13 bases in between. Germline assignment: CDR1 MDHEN and CDR2 SYDVKM.